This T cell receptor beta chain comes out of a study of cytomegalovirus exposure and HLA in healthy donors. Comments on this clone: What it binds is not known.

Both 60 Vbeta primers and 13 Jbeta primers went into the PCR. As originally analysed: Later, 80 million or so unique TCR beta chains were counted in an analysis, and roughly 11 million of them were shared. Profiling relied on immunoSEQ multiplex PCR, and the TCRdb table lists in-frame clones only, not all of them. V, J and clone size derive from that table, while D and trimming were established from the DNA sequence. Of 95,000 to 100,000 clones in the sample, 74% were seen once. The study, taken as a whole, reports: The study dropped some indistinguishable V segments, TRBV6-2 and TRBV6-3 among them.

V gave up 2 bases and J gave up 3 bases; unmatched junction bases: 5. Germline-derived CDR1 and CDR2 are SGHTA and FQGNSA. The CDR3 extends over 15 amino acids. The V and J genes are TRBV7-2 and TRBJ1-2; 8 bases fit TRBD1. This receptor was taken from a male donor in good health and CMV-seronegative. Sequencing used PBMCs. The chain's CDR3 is CASSLPGTGYYGYTF. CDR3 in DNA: TGTGCCAGCAGCTTACCGGGGACAGGCTACTATGGCTACACCTTC.